This entry concerns a single T cell receptor (beta chain). This entry belongs to a study of blood T cell repertoires in COVID-19. About the research overall: Acute and convalescent COVID-19 samples came from the United States, Italy and Spain. T cells, B-cell-depleted T cells, or PBMCs provided the cDNA or gDNA that served as material.

Only in-frame clones appear in the TCRdb table, and some are missing; sequencing was by immunoSEQ multiplex PCR. Among about 160,000 clones listed, approximately 85% were seen once. Germline V gives CDR1 LNHDA, CDR2 SQIVND (reference sequence). This CDR3 region has 14 residues. V trimming: 1 base; J trimming: 9 bases; junction bases outside the gene matches: 3. Enrolment of Seattle patients took place during active infection, and they were followed longitudinally. The sequenced material came from peripheral blood. The receptor comes from an older woman with COVID-19, enrolled during active disease. The chain joins TRBV19 to TRBJ2-1; 10 bases map to TRBD2. CDR3 region: CASSIGTSGSEQFF. As DNA, the CDR3 is TGTGCCAGTAGTATAGGGACTAGCGGTTCTGAGCAGTTCTTC.